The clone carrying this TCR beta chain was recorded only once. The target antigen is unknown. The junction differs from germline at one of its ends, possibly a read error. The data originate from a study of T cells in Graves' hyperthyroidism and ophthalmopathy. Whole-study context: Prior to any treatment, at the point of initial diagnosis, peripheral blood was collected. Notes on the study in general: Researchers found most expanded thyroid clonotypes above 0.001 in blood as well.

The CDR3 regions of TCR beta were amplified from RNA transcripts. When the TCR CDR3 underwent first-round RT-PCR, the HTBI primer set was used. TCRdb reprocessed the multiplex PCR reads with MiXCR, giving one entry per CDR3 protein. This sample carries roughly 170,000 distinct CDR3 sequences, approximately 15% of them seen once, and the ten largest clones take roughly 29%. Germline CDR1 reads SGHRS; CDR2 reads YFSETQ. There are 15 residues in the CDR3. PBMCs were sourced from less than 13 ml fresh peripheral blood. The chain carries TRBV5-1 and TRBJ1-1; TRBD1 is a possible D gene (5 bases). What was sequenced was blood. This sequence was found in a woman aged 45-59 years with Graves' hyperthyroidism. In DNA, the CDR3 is TGTGCCAGCAGTTTAGCCTCACCGGGGGGCACTGAAGCTTTCTTT. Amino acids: CASSLASPGGTEAFF.